Shown below are 18 T cell receptor beta chains from a single sample sequenced in a study of T-cell memory formation after mild COVID-19. TCRdb used MiXCR to reprocess the 5' RACE reads, holding one entry per CDR3 protein. The table has about 320,000 distinct CDR3 sequences, roughly an eighth seen once. Source material: PBMCs or a T cell subset sorted from them (not recorded which). The receptors here all came from a young man who had mild COVID-19 (a few samples of this study predate the infection). Cell type and time point are not known.

This clonotype was detected a few times. The chain joins TRBV4-3 to TRBJ1-6; TRBD1 matches 9 bases. The CDR3 contains 15 residues. J gave up 13 bases and V 4 bases, and 11 bases lay outside the gene matches. CDR1 and CDR2 from the germline V gene are LGHNA and YSLEER. The CDR3 here is CASSPRGTGSLPLHF. The DNA for the CDR3 is TGCGCCAGCAGCCCCCGTGGGACAGGGAGTCTTCCCCTCCACTTT.

This clonotype was counted between two and nine times. The chain combines TRBV9 with TRBJ2-1; D unclear. Per the germline V gene, CDR1 is SGDLS and CDR2 is YYNGEE. Trimming stripped 3 bases from V and 0 bases from J, with 10 bases between. This CDR3 spans 15 amino acids. CDR3 DNA: TGTGCCAGCAGCGCCTCAGGAAGCTCCTACAATGAGCAGTTCTTC. As protein: CASSASGSSYNEQFF. The full variable domain, in which reference TRBV9 and TRBJ2-1 provide the parts outside the CDR3, is DSGVTQTPKHLITATGQRVTLRCSPRSGDLSVYWYQQSLDQGLQFLIQYYNGEERAKGNILERFSAQQFPDLHSELNLSSLELGDSALYFCASSASGSSYNEQFFGPGTRLTVL.

This clonotype occurred a few times. The CDR3 protein is CASSYRGPRANYGYTF. CDR3 nucleotides: TGTGCCAGCAGTTATAGGGGGCCACGGGCTAACTATGGCTACACCTTC. The chain employs TRBV6-5 and TRBJ1-2; 7 positions agree with TRBD1. CDR1 and CDR2 (germline): MNHEY, SVGAGI. The CDR3 has 16 amino acids. Trimming removed 3 bases from V and 0 bases from J; junction bases left unmatched: 7.

This clonotype was seen a handful of times. The chain has TRBV20-1 and TRBJ2-7; 8 nucleotides agree with TRBD2. The V segment lost 3 bases and the J segment 4 bases; nucleotides outside the gene matches: 8. CDR3 length equals 14 residues. In germline, CDR1 is DFQATT, CDR2 SNEGSKA (reference sequence). DNA for the CDR3: TGCAGTGCTAGTCGGGGGGGCGTCGGATACGAGCAGTACTTC. Translating gives CSASRGGVGYEQYF.

This CDR3 is CSARRQTRNIQYF. CDR3 nucleotides: TGCAGTGCTAGACGTCAGACTAGGAACATTCAGTACTTC. The chain carries TRBV20-1 and TRBJ2-4, with D perhaps TRBD2 (6 bases). The CDR3 has 13 amino acids. Germline V CDR1 and CDR2: DFQATT, SNEGSKA (reference sequence). Trimming cost V 2 bases and J 7 bases, with 12 bases left between them.

There are a few counts of this clonotype. The rearrangement links TRBV6-2 or TRBV6-3 to TRBJ1-1, with D hard to call. With 0 bases removed from V and 0 bases from J, the gap between germline ends came to 5 bases. Germline CDR1 and CDR2: MNHEY and SVGEGT. The CDR3 loop spans 14 amino acids. This chain's CDR3 is CASSYSGMNTEAFF. The CDR3 coding sequence is TGTGCCAGCAGTTACTCTGGGATGAACACTGAAGCTTTCTTT.

Here the CDR3 reads CASSPRTNTGELFF. The CDR3 coding sequence is TGTGCCAGCAGCCCCCGGACGAACACCGGGGAGCTGTTTTTT. This chain connects TRBV3-1 to TRBJ2-2, with D unresolved. The CDR3 runs to 14 residues. CDR1 is LGHDT and CDR2 is YNNKEL in the germline V gene (reference sequence). V was cut by 4 bases and J by 0 bases, with 6 bases left in between.

In its sample, this clonotype was seen many times. The V and J genes are TRBV5-1 and TRBJ2-2; TRBD1 or TRBD2 may be the D gene (5 bases each). Germline V CDR1 and CDR2: SGHRS, YFSETQ. CDR3 size: 14 residues. V gave up 7 bases and J gave up 3 bases, with 13 bases separating them. The CDR3 sequence is CASGGRTYTGELFF. DNA of the CDR3: TGCGCCAGCGGGGGACGGACTTACACCGGGGAGCTGTTTTTT.

This clonotype was detected ten times or more. V usage is TRBV9 and J usage is TRBJ2-1; 8 positions agree with TRBD1. The CDR3 length is 15 residues. CDR1 and CDR2 from the germline V gene are SGDLS and YYNGEE. Trimming cost V 4 bases and J 4 bases; bases outside gene matches: 7. CDR3 nucleotide sequence: TGTGCCAGCAGCCCCGGGGACAGGTTATACAATGAGCAGTTCTTC. It specifies CASSPGDRLYNEQFF.

The chain links TRBV7-2 to TRBJ1-5; D is undetermined. In germline, CDR1 is SGHTA, CDR2 FQGNSA. Trimming shortened V by 5 bases and J by 5 bases, and 7 bases separated the two germline ends. The CDR3 totals 12 residues. The DNA for the CDR3 is TGTGCCAGCAGCCGATACGATCAGCCCCAGCATTTT. Translated, it gives CASSRYDQPQHF.

The rearrangement joins TRBV18 to TRBJ1-5, with D possibly TRBD1 on 6 matching bases. There are 15 residues in the CDR3. From germline, CDR1 is KGHSH and CDR2 LQKENI. Trimming took off 2 bases at V and 9 bases at J, with 17 bases between the two ends. The CDR3 DNA sequence: TGTGCCAGCTCACCAGGAACAGGGTTCCCCTGGCCCCAGCATTTT. Its protein is CASSPGTGFPWPQHF.

The rearrangement uses TRBV24-1 and TRBJ2-6; D remains unclear. V lost 8 bases to trimming and J lost 0 bases, with 4 bases between them. This CDR3 has 13 amino acids. From germline, CDR1 is KGHDR and CDR2 SFDVKD. CDR3 sequence reads: CATMGSGANVLTF. As DNA, the CDR3 is TGTGCCACCATGGGCTCTGGGGCCAACGTCCTGACTTTC.

The rearrangement links TRBV7-9 to TRBJ2-7, with a weak D call TRBD2 (5 bases). Germline values: CDR1 SEHNR, CDR2 FQNEAQ (reference sequence). Trimming pared 5 bases from V and 5 bases from J, leaving 13 bases between. The CDR3 sequence is 13 residues long. The CDR3 DNA follows: TGTGCCAGCAGCCCCCCTGGAGGAGACGAGCAGTACGTC. It yields the protein CASSPPGGDEQYV.

This clonotype has a handful of counts. This chain joins TRBV5-6 and TRBJ1-1, with a possible D match to TRBD1 (5 bases). Looked up from germline, CDR1 is SGHDT and CDR2 is YYEEEE. Trimming stripped 4 bases from V and 7 bases from J, with 11 bases between. CDR3 size: 12 residues. The CDR3 loop is CASSQLQGEAFF. CDR3 in DNA: TGTGCCAGCAGCCAATTGCAGGGTGAAGCTTTCTTT. The full variable domain, with the rest looked up from reference TRBV5-6 and TRBJ1-1, is DAGVTQSPTHLIKTRGQQVTLRCSPKSGHDTVSWYQQALGQGPQFIFQYYEEEERQRGNFPDRFSGHQFPNYSSELNVNALLLGDSALYLCASSQLQGEAFFGQGTRLTVV.

This clonotype came up a few times. CDR3 in DNA: TGTGCCAGCAGCTTGAGGCGGTACCAGGAAATTGATGGCTACACCTTC. It is translated as CASSLRRYQEIDGYTF. The V call is TRBV5-5, the J call TRBJ1-2; D call uncertain. This CDR3 has 16 residues. Looked up from germline, CDR1 is SGHKS and CDR2 is YYEKEE (reference sequence). V was cut by 1 base and J by 6 bases, with 19 bases left in between.

The CDR3 is CSARSLAPGNSGANVLTF. CDR3 DNA: TGCAGTGCTCGATCCCTTGCGCCGGGGAACTCTGGGGCCAACGTCCTGACTTTC. This chain links TRBV20-1 with TRBJ2-6; possible D gene TRBD2, 5 bases. V was shortened by 5 bases and J by 0 bases, with 20 bases between the two germline ends. Per germline, CDR1 DFQATT and CDR2 SNEGSKA (reference sequence). The CDR3 is 18 residues long.

At least ten counts were recorded for this clonotype. The chain carries TRBV12-3 or TRBV12-4 and TRBJ2-1; 8 nucleotides match TRBD1. The CDR3 is made up of 18 amino acids. The V segment lost 3 bases and the J segment 3 bases; nucleotides outside the gene matches: 13. The CDR3, as DNA: TGTGCCAGCAGTTTCATCTTAGCTCCGGGACAGGACTACAATGAGCAGTTCTTC. This encodes CASSFILAPGQDYNEQFF.

This clonotype was seen more than once but under ten times. The rearrangement uses TRBV7-2 and TRBJ2-5, with D possibly matching TRBD1 (5 bases). Germline lookup yields CDR1 SGHTA and CDR2 FQGNSA. V was trimmed by 4 bases and J by 5 bases, leaving 17 bases between them. This CDR3 is 15 amino acids long. CDR3: CASSSSGKRSETQYF. In DNA, the CDR3 is TGTGCCAGCAGCTCCTCAGGGAAACGATCGGAGACCCAGTACTTC. Full variable domain (remainder filled in from reference TRBV7-2 and TRBJ2-5): GAGVSQSPSNKVTEKGKDVELRCDPISGHTALYWYRQSLGQGLEFLIYFQGNSAPDKSGLPSDRFSAERTGGSVSTLTIQRTQQEDSAVYLCASSSSGKRSETQYFGPGTRLLVL.